A single sample is the source of the 8 T cell receptor beta chains below, sequenced in a study of T cells after yellow fever vaccination. TCRdb passed the 5' RACE reads through MiXCR, listing each CDR3 protein once. The sample has nearly 300,000 distinct CDR3 sequences, approximately 8% seen once. Sequenced here: CD4+ T cells sorted from PBMCs, sampled 5 days after the yellow fever booster vaccination. The receptors shown here come from a man younger than 30 who received the YFV17D yellow fever vaccine.

This clonotype was picked up a small number of times. The V and J genes are TRBV18 and TRBJ1-2; D remains unclear. The CDR3 sequence is 18 residues long. Germline-derived CDR1 and CDR2 are KGHSH and LQKENI. The ends were cut back, 2 bases at V and 8 bases at J, with 27 bases in the middle. The DNA for the CDR3 is TGTGCCAGCTCACCAACCCAAGTCTCTCCACTATCGGCTCGGGGCTACACCTTC. This encodes CASSPTQVSPLSARGYTF.

Only a few counts were recorded for this clonotype. The chain is built from TRBV14 and TRBJ2-4; 8 nucleotides align to TRBD2. The trim removed 4 bases at V and 8 bases at J, leaving 10 bases unmatched. CDR3 length: 15 residues. Per the germline V gene, CDR1 is SGHDN and CDR2 is FVKESK. In DNA, the CDR3 is TGTGCCAGCAGCCGCGGGACTAGGGGGACGGACATTCAGTACTTC. Its translation is CASSRGTRGTDIQYF.

This clonotype is categorized as medium-sized (0.01 to 0.1%). The chain combines TRBV28 with TRBJ2-5; tentative D call: TRBD1 (6 bases). The CDR3 totals 13 residues. V shed 6 bases and J shed 3 bases, with 11 bases lying between them. Germline CDR1 and CDR2: MDHEN and SYDVKM. CDR3 protein: CASRPQGKETQYF. In DNA, the CDR3 is TGTGCCAGCAGGCCACAGGGAAAAGAGACCCAGTACTTC. Together with reference TRBV28 and TRBJ2-5, the CDR3 gives the full variable domain: DVKVTQSSRYLVKRTGEKVFLECVQDMDHENMFWYRQDPGLGLRLIYFSYDVKMKEKGDIPEGYSVSREKKERFSLILESASTNQTSMYLCASRPQGKETQYFGPGTRLLVL.

This clonotype occurred a few times. The chain is built from TRBV5-1 and TRBJ2-3; D is possibly TRBD1 (6 bases). The CDR3 covers 16 residues. V lost 4 bases and J 1 base, leaving 16 bases between the germline ends. The germline gives CDR1 SGHRS, CDR2 YFSETQ. CDR3: CASSLRSTGGTDTQYF. In DNA form, the CDR3 reads TGCGCCAGCAGCCTAAGATCGACAGGAGGCACAGATACGCAGTATTTT.

This clonotype was counted at least ten times. As DNA, the CDR3 is TGTGCCAGCAGCCTCCTGACTAGCGGGGGCACAGATACGCAGTATTTT. Encoded protein: CASSLLTSGGTDTQYF. This rearrangement joins TRBV7-2 to TRBJ2-3; 11 nucleotides agree with TRBD2. CDR3 length equals 16 residues. Germline V gene data show CDR1 as SGHTA and CDR2 as FQGNSA. V shed 5 bases, J shed 1 base, and the junction held 5 bases outside the gene matches.

The rearrangement uses TRBV6-5 and TRBJ2-7; D gene ambiguous. Trimming left V 7 bases short and J 5 bases short, with 9 bases between. CDR3 length: 11 amino acids. Germline V gives CDR1 MNHEY, CDR2 SVGAGI. CDR3 in DNA: TGTGCCAGCAACTCTCACCACGAGCAGTACTTC. Protein sequence: CASNSHHEQYF.

This clonotype was counted many times. The chain joins TRBV12-3 or TRBV12-4 to TRBJ1-5, with D hard to call. V lost 5 bases, J lost 0 bases, and 11 bases lay in between. The CDR3 spans 15 residues. This CDR3 reads CASSRDGDSNQPQHF. DNA of the CDR3: TGTGCCAGCAGTCGAGACGGAGATAGCAATCAGCCCCAGCATTTT.

This clonotype was found a few times. The V and J genes are TRBV3-1 and TRBJ1-5; D is ambiguous. The germline gives CDR1 LGHDT, CDR2 YNNKEL (reference sequence). Trimming removed 5 bases at V and 0 bases at J, with 14 bases between. CDR3 length equals 16 residues. CDR3 in amino acids: CASSSRLDGSNQPQHF. CDR3 coding DNA: TGTGCCAGCAGCTCAAGACTTGACGGTAGCAATCAGCCCCAGCATTTT.